This TCR beta chain is from a study of T cell changes during pregnancy in multiple sclerosis. The ends were cut back, 4 bases at V and 1 base at J, with 11 bases in the middle. Germline CDR1 is SGHDT and CDR2 is YYEEEE. The CDR3 has 14 amino acids. This clone was detected only once. Profiling relied on immunoSEQ multiplex PCR, and the TCRdb table lists in-frame clones only, not all of them. The repertoire holds about 73,000 clones, with roughly 90% as singletons. This clonotype was sampled from a female donor in good health, enrolled as a control in a pregnancy study. The material sequenced was peripheral blood, taken after pregnancy. The chain uses TRBV5-6 and TRBJ1-1; D possibly corresponds to TRBD1 (5 bases). The CDR3 reads CASSPQGRNTEAFF. The CDR3 region has the DNA TGTGCCAGCAGCCCGCAGGGTCGGAACACTGAAGCTTTCTTT.